Shown below are 7 T cell receptor beta chains from a single sample sequenced in a study of blood T cells in healthy people across ages. For the second PCR, which ran for about 6 to 12 cycles, a sample-barcoded 5' primer and a J-beta primer mix were used. TCRdb recomputed calls from the 5' RACE reads with MiXCR, one row per CDR3 protein. Among almost 800,000 distinct CDR3 sequences listed, 58% were seen once. The sample was blood. These receptors all come from a man aged 25-45 years in good health.

This chain uses TRBV4-2 with TRBJ2-5; D is ambiguous. The end of the DNA is better explained by TRBJ2-7, so the J call may be wrong. The V gene's germline CDR1 is LGHNA and CDR2 YNFKEQ. The CDR3 covers 14 residues. The CDR3 is CASSQEDGNYEQYF. The CDR3 coding sequence is TGTGCCAGCAGCCAAGAAGACGGAAACTACGAGCAGTACTTC.

V gene TRBV20-1 combines with J gene TRBJ2-7; D unclear. The germline gives CDR1 DFQATT, CDR2 SNEGSKA (reference sequence). V shed 2 bases and J shed 7 bases, with 15 bases lying between them. The CDR3 sequence is 13 residues long. The CDR3: CSARRTFTGEQYF. The CDR3 DNA reads TGCAGTGCTAGACGAACCTTTACGGGTGAGCAGTACTTC.

This clonotype was observed a few times. The chain joins TRBV29-1 to TRBJ2-3, with D maybe TRBD2 (6 bases). Germline V gene lookup returns CDR1 SQVTM and CDR2 ANQGSEA. The CDR3 consists of 14 residues. Trimming left V 5 bases short and J 3 bases short, with 15 bases between. The CDR3 DNA follows: TGCAGCGTTCGAGGGAGGTCGGGGACAGATACGCAGTATTTT. Translated, it gives CSVRGRSGTDTQYF.

This clonotype was detected only a few times. V and J are TRBV7-2 and TRBJ1-4, with D uncertain. Trimming cost V 6 bases and J 8 bases, with 13 bases left between them. This CDR3 is 13 amino acids long. Germline V gives CDR1 SGHTA, CDR2 FQGNSA. The DNA of the CDR3 is TGTGCCAGCAGGGGCGGGGTCGGGGAAAAACTGTTTTTT. This codes for CASRGGVGEKLFF.

CDR3 DNA sequence: TGCAGCCCGTCGGACCGTCACGGGATCGACGAGCAGTACTTC. It is translated as CSPSDRHGIDEQYF. The V gene is TRBV20-1, the J gene TRBJ2-5; the D gene is possibly TRBD2 (5 bases). The closer fit of TRBJ2-7 to the DNA end suggests the J call may be wrong. The CDR3 runs 14 residues. Germline loops: CDR1 DFQATT, CDR2 SNEGSKA (reference sequence).

As DNA, the CDR3 is TGTGCCAGCAGCTTAACGGGAGCAGGGAGGGGCTACACCTTC. Translation gives CASSLTGAGRGYTF. The V gene is TRBV7-9, the J gene TRBJ1-2; maybe TRBD1 (5 bases). The CDR3 is 14 amino acids. The ends were cut back, 2 bases at V and 8 bases at J, with 15 bases in the middle. The germline CDR1 and CDR2 sequences are SEHNR and FQNEAQ (reference sequence).

V and J are TRBV27 and TRBJ1-1; D unresolved. The CDR3 has 13 amino acids. CDR1 MNHEY and CDR2 SMNVEV come from the germline V gene (reference sequence). The germline V and J ends were trimmed by 6 bases and 2 bases, with 10 bases remaining between them. DNA of the CDR3: TGTGCCAGCAGCCGGGCTAGAAACACTGAAGCTTTCTTT. Amino acid sequence: CASSRARNTEAFF.